These T cell receptor beta chains were read from a single sample in a study of T-cell memory formation after mild COVID-19. TCRdb reprocessed the 5' RACE reads via MiXCR and lists one record per CDR3 protein. The sample lists under 300,000 distinct CDR3 sequences; about 15% were seen once. Material: PBMCs or a T cell subset sorted from them (not recorded which). Receptors originate from a man between 18 and 29 years old who had mild COVID-19 (a few samples of this study predate the infection). Cell type and time point are not known. Each CDR3 is given with its conserved first and last residue. The D gene is left open where the match is weak. Clone size, where shown, is once, few, many, or a class for clones that have expanded.

cdr3_length j_call d_call clone_size v_call cdr3_nt cdr3_aa
15 TRBJ2-7 - - TRBV7-2 TGTGCCAGCATCCTATTCAGGGACGGACCCTACGAGCAGTACTTC CASILFRDGPYEQYF
12 TRBJ2-1 - - TRBV12-3/TRBV12-4 TGTGCCAGCAGTTTAAGGGTCTTGGGGCAGTTCTTC CASSLRVLGQFF
16 TRBJ1-1 - few TRBV5-1 TGCGCCAGCAGCTTAGGGCCTCCCGGGGGGAACACTGAAGCTTTCTTT CASSLGPPGGNTEAFF
17 TRBJ1-6 - - TRBV6-6 TGTGCCAGCACCACTCGGGCCGGGACTTTCCTTAATTCACCCCTCCACTTT CASTTRAGTFLNSPLHF
15 TRBJ1-2 - - TRBV6-5 TGTGCCAGCAGTTACTCGTTGAGGGGTTGGGACGGCTACACCTTC CASSYSLRGWDGYTF
15 TRBJ2-2 - few TRBV7-2 TGTGCCAGCAGCCCTCACGGGGCGAACACCGGGGAGCTGTTTTTT CASSPHGANTGELFF
16 TRBJ2-3 TRBD2 few TRBV6-6 TGTGCCAGCAGTTACTCAGGACTAGCGGGGGGCCTGGCGCAGTATTTT CASSYSGLAGGLAQYF
14 TRBJ2-3 - - TRBV6-5 TGTGCCATCCCAGTGCGGGAAGCGGAAGATACGCAGTATTTT CAIPVREAEDTQYF
13 TRBJ1-2 - few TRBV9 TGTGCCAGCAGCGGGCCGACAGGCGATGGCTACACCTTC CASSGPTGDGYTF
13 TRBJ1-5 - few TRBV20-1 TGCAGTGCTTGGGGGGGGTCGGGGCAGCCCCAGCATTTT CSAWGGSGQPQHF
11 TRBJ2-1 - few TRBV5-1 TGCGCCAGCAGCCAAGAATCCATGCAGTTCTTC CASSQESMQFF
16 TRBJ2-3 - - TRBV7-9 TGTGCCAGCAGCTTACTTCAGGGCCCCTCCACAGATACGCAGTATTTT CASSLLQGPSTDTQYF
14 TRBJ1-1 TRBD1 once TRBV5-1 TGCGCCAGCAGCTGGGACCTTCAACAGGGGGAGGCTTTCTTT CASSWDLQQGEAFF
13 TRBJ1-1 - few TRBV7-2 TGTGCCAGCAGCTTAACAAAGACCACTGAAGCTTTCTTT CASSLTKTTEAFF
13 TRBJ1-2 TRBD1 - TRBV11-3 TGTGCCAGCAGCCAAGGACAGGGCGGTCTGCCCACCTTC CASSQGQGGLPTF
14 TRBJ1-1 - - TRBV7-7 TGTGCTAGCAGCACCGGCCATGGGAACACTGAAGCTTTCTTT CASSTGHGNTEAFF
15 TRBJ2-7 TRBD2 - TRBV5-1 TGCGCCAGCAGCTTGGGAGGGACTAGTCAGGGCGAGCAGTACTTC CASSLGGTSQGEQYF
13 TRBJ2-1 - few TRBV2 TGTGCCAGCAGTCTAGACCTACACAATGAGCAGTTCTTC CASSLDLHNEQFF
14 TRBJ1-2 - - TRBV4-1 TGCGCCAGCAGCCAAGTAAGGACGGGTTATGGCTACACCTTC CASSQVRTGYGYTF
16 TRBJ2-2 - - TRBV5-1 TGCGCCAGCAGCCATACCGGGACGGCAAACACCGGGGAGCTGTTTTTT CASSHTGTANTGELFF
13 TRBJ1-1 - many TRBV9 TGTGCCAGCAGCGGCAGGGCGGACACTGAAGCTTTCTTT CASSGRADTEAFF
14 TRBJ1-6 - - TRBV5-1 TGCGCCAGCAGCTTTGAGGGCGGGAATTCACCCCTCCACTTT CASSFEGGNSPLHF
14 TRBJ1-2 TRBD1 - TRBV5-1 TGCGCCAGCAGCCAAGGGACAGGAGATTATGGCTACACCTTC CASSQGTGDYGYTF
14 TRBJ1-2 - - TRBV20-1 TGCAGTGCTAGCCTTAACCGGCCAGAAGCTGGCTACACCTTC CSASLNRPEAGYTF
13 TRBJ1-1 TRBD1 - TRBV6-5 TGTGCCAGCAGTGGACAGGCTTGGACTGAAGCTTTCTTT CASSGQAWTEAFF
16 TRBJ1-5 TRBD1 - TRBV7-6 TGTGCCAGCAGCTTGCCCCCTCAGGGGGTGAATCAGCCCCAGCATTTT CASSLPPQGVNQPQHF
15 TRBJ2-5 TRBD2 few TRBV9 TGTGCCAGCAGCGTGACCGGGACTAGCGAAGAGACCCAGTACTTC CASSVTGTSEETQYF
14 TRBJ1-2 - - TRBV3-1 TGTGCCAGCAGCCAAGACGGCGAACTTTATGGCTACACCTTC CASSQDGELYGYTF